Listed below are T cell receptor beta chains from one sample, sequenced in a study of T cell changes during pregnancy in multiple sclerosis. Method: immunoSEQ multiplex PCR; TCRdb's copy keeps in-frame clones and lacks some. Seen here are fewer than 40,000 clones, 85% to 90% observed once, and the top ten hold over 9.5%. The specimen was CD8+ T cells from peripheral blood mononuclear cells, collected in the second trimester of pregnancy. The source is a female donor with multiple sclerosis, enrolled in a pregnancy study. The CDR3 runs from the conserved cysteine through the conserved F or W. The D gene is left open where the match is weak. For some rows the clone size is stated as once, few or many, or as a class when expanded; others skip it.

CDR3,DNA,size,J,V,D
CSVLTSGRWNEQFF,TGCAGCGTGCTGACTAGCGGGAGGTGGAATGAGCAGTTCTTC,once,TRBJ2-1,TRBV29-1,TRBD2
CASSDSVGGSGANVLTF,TGTGCCAGCAGTGACTCCGTAGGGGGCTCTGGGGCCAACGTCCTGACTTTC,few,TRBJ2-6,TRBV6-4,.
CASSKWGGQETQYF,TGTGCCAGCAGTAAATGGGGGGGGCAGGAGACCCAGTACTTC,.,TRBJ2-5,TRBV27,.
CASSLFGTGGYEQYF,TGTGCCAGCAGCTTGTTTGGGACAGGGGGCTACGAGCAGTACTTC,.,TRBJ2-7,TRBV5-5,TRBD1
CASSLGQFYEQYF,TGTGCCAGCAGCTTGGGACAGTTCTACGAGCAGTACTTC,once,TRBJ2-7,TRBV5-8,.
CASSPLGLAGGTDTQYF,TGTGCCAGCAGCCCCCTCGGACTAGCGGGGGGAACAGATACGCAGTATTTT,.,TRBJ2-3,TRBV7-3,TRBD2
CASSPYLGGMATQPQHF,TGTGCCAGTAGTCCCTACCTGGGGGGGATGGCTACTCAGCCCCAGCATTTT,.,TRBJ1-5,TRBV19,.
CASSPGQGAREQYF,TGTGCCAGCAGCCCCGGACAGGGGGCGAGGGAGCAGTACTTC,.,TRBJ2-7,TRBV27,TRBD1
CASSGKDREPRGLGQYF,TGTGCCAGCAGTGGGAAGGACAGGGAGCCGCGGGGTTTGGGGCAGTATTTT,.,TRBJ2-3,TRBV6-1,TRBD1
CSVDLWAGKGGYEQYF,TGCAGCGTTGACCTCTGGGCGGGGAAAGGTGGCTACGAGCAGTACTTC,.,TRBJ2-7,TRBV29-1,.
CASSDRPNTEAFF,TGTGCCAGCAGTGACAGGCCGAACACTGAAGCTTTCTTT,few,TRBJ1-1,TRBV2,.
CASRSQGATEAFF,TGTGCAAGTCGCTCCCAGGGGGCCACTGAAGCTTTCTTT,.,TRBJ1-1,TRBV12-2,.
CASSRGTAVFNEQYF,TGTGCCAGCAGCAGAGGGACTGCCGTCTTCAACGAGCAGTACTTC,.,TRBJ2-7,TRBV27,.
CASSVIPRGGIGGNQPQHF,TGTGCCAGCAGCGTCATCCCCCGAGGAGGGATCGGGGGAAATCAGCCCCAGCATTTT,.,TRBJ1-5,TRBV9,.
CASSPIPGQENYEQYF,TGTGCCAGCAGCCCAATTCCCGGACAGGAGAACTACGAGCAGTACTTC,.,TRBJ2-7,TRBV2,TRBD1
CASSLVRQGTYEQYF,TGTGCCAGCAGCTTAGTTCGGCAGGGGACCTACGAGCAGTACTTC,.,TRBJ2-7,TRBV7-9,.
CASSLGTGLNSPLHF,TGTGCCAGCAGCTTAGGGACAGGGTTGAATTCACCCCTCCACTTT,.,TRBJ1-6,TRBV7-6,TRBD1